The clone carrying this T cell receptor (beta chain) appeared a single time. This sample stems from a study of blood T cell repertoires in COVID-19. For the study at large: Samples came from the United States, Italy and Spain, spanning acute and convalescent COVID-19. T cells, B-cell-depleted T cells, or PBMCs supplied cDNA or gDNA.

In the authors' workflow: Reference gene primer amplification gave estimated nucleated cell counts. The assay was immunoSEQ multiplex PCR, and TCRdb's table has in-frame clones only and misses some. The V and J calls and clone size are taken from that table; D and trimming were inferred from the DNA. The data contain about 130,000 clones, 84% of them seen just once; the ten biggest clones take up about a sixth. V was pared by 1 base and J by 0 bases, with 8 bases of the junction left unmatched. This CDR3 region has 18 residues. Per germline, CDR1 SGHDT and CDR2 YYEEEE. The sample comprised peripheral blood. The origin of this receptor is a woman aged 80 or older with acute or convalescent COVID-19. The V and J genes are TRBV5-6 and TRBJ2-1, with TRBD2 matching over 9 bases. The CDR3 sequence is CASSLMGSGSISYNEQFF. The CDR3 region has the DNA TGTGCCAGCAGCTTGATGGGTAGCGGGAGTATCTCCTACAATGAGCAGTTCTTC.